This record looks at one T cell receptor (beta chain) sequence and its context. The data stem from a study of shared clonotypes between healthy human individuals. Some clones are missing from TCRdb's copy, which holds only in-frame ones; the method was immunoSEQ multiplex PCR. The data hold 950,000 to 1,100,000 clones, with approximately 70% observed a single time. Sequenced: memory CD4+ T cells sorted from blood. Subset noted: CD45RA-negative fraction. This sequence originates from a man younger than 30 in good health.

DNA of the CDR3: TGTGCCAGCAGCTTGTACCCTGCCGAGGGGCAGTACTTC. It specifies CASSLYPAEGQYF. The chain couples TRBV5-6 to TRBJ2-7, with D perhaps matching TRBD2 (5 bases). The germline V and J ends were trimmed by 1 base and 9 bases, with 14 bases remaining between them. Germline-derived CDR1 and CDR2 are SGHDT and YYEEEE. The CDR3 sequence is 13 residues long.